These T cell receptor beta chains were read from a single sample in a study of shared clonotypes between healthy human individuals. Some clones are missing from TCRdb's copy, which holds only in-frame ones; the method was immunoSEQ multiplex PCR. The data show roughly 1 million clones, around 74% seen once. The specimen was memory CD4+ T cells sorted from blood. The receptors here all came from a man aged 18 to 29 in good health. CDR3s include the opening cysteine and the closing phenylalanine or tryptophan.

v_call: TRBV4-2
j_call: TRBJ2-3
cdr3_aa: CASSLMLEDTQYF

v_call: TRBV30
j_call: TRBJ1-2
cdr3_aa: CAWSVGTVLPGYTF

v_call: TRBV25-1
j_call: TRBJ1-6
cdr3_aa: CASGDGPKPLHF

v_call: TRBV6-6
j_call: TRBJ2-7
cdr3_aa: CASSFPQDDEQYF

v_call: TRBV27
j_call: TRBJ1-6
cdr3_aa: CASSSQGRLIYSPLHF

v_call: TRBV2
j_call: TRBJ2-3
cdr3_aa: CASKGVAGVLSPQYF

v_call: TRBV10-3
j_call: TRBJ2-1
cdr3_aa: CATHPGTSGLEEQFF

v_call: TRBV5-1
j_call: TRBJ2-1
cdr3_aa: CASSLLPGRNEQFF

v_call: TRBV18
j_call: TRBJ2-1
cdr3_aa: CASSPSSVYNEQFF

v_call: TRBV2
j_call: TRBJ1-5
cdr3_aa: CASSVGQYSNQPQHF

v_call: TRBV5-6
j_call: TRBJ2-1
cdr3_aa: CASSFGEGRDEQFF

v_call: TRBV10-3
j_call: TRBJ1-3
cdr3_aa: CAIRRQSDSNTIYF

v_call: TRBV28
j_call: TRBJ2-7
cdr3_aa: CASSPSGSSYEQYF

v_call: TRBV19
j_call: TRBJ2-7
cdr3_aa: CAGSIGGAPSYEQYF

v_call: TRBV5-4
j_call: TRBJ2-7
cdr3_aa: CASSLGPGSYEQYF

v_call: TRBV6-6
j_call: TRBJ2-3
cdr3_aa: CASSYEGLGADTQYF

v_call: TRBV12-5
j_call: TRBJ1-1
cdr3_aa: CASGTQQGTGTEAFF

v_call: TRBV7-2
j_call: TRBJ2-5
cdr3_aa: CASSPGTGRETQYF

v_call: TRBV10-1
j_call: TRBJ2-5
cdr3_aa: CASSKDETQYF

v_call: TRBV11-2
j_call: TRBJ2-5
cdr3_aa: CASSESSGGARETQYF

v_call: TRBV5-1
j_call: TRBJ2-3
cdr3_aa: CASSGTSTDTQYF

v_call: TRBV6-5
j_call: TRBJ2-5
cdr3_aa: CASSVTHQETQYF

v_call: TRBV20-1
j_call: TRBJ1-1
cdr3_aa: CSASNLGEAFF

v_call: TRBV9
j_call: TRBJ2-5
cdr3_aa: CASGEETQYF

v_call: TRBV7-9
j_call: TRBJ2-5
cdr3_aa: CASSLTPQETQYF

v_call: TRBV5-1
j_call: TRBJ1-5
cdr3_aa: CASSPGPGAHQPQHF

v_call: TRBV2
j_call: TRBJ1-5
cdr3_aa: CASRRTGNQPQHF

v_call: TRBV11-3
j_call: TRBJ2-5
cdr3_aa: CASSLGGGGETQYF

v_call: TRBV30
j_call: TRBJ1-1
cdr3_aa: CAWRRFSNTEAFF

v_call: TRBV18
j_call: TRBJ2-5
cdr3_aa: CASSREETQYF

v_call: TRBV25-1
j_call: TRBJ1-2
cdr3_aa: CASSENTGDGYTF

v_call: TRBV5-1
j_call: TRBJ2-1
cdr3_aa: CASSLGGSYNEQFF

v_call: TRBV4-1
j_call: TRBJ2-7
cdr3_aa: CASSQDLGHLTYEQYF

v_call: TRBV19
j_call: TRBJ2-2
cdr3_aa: CASSMGLGNTGELFF

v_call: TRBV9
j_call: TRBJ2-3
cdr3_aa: CASSVVGKSTDTQYF

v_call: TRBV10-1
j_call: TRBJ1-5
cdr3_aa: CASSSDRGGPQHF

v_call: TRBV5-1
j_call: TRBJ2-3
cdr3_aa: CASSLGTSGTFTDTQYF

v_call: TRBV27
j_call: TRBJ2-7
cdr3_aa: CASKDYDEQYF

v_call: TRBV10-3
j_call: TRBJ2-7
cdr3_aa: CAISDLGSSGLSYEQYF

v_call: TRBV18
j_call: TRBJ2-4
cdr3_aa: CASSPSQGAVRRDF

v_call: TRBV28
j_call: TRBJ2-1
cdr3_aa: CASSFPEWRESYNEQFF

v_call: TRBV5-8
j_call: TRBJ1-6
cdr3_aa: CASSSPVGTGAPSPLHF

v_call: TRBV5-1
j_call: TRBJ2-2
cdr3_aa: CASSPNTGELFF

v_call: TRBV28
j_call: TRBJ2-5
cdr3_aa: CASTIQETQYF

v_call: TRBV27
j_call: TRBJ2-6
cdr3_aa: CASSLSGANVLTF

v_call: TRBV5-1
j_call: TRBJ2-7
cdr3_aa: CASSLGGTWNSYEQYF

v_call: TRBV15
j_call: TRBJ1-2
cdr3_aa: CATSRVGSGGGYTF

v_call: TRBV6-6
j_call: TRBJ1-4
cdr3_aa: CASSYERASEKLFF

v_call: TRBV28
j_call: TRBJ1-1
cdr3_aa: CASSAARGNTEAFF

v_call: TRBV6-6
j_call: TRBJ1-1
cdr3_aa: CASSLTGGMNTEAFF

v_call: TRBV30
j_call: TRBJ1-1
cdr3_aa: CAWVGSVLNTEAFF

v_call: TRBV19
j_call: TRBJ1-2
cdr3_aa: CASGRINYGYTF

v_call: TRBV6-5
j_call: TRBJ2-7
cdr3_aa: CASRRGREAYEQYF

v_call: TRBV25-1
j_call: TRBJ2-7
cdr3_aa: CASSDTGTGSYEQYF

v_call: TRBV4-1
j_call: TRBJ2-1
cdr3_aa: CASSLAPSGSSYNEQFF

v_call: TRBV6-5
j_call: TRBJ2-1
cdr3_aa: CASSSWAIGNYNEQFF

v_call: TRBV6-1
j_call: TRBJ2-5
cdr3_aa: CASSETGTGRETQYF

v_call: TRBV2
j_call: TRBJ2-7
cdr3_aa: CASTPLAGGSYEQYF